A selection of T cell receptor beta chains follows, all from one sample in a study of blood T cell repertoires in COVID-19. The table came from immunoSEQ multiplex PCR; TCRdb's copy has only in-frame clones and leaves some out. The data show 300,000 to 450,000 clones, around nine tenths seen once. The sequenced sample was PBMCs or T cells enriched from blood (not recorded which). Receptor source: a woman aged 30 to 39 who had been exposed to COVID-19. Both conserved end residues are part of each CDR3. Only some rows state a clone size, as once, few, many or a class for expanded clones.

clone_size j_call v_call cdr3_aa
- TRBJ1-5 TRBV24-1 CATSESDRVNQPQHF
- TRBJ2-2 TRBV2 CASSNPGGWTGELFF
- TRBJ1-3 TRBV7-9 CASSLAVGASGNTIYF
- TRBJ2-1 TRBV15 CATSRETGNNEQFF
- TRBJ1-2 TRBV18 CASSPTQERGYTF
- TRBJ1-4 TRBV15 CATSQGMASLGGLFF
- TRBJ1-2 TRBV11-3 CASSLRRGQNYGYTF
- TRBJ2-1 TRBV15 CATRGTKRSYNEQFF
- TRBJ2-7 TRBV10-3 CAISESVGTYEQYF
- TRBJ2-1 TRBV19 CASSLRQGDEQFF
once TRBJ1-1 TRBV27 CASSLSRGVGTEAFF
- TRBJ2-1 TRBV7-2 CASSLGGPSYNEQFF
- TRBJ2-3 TRBV28 CASASWAGGTDTQYF
- TRBJ1-6 TRBV28 CASHSYNSPLHF
- TRBJ1-5 TRBV28 CASSPTGGRRNQPQHF
- TRBJ2-5 TRBV12-3/TRBV12-4 CASGTGYQETQYF
- TRBJ2-7 TRBV19 CASSVGSYEQYF
- TRBJ1-1 TRBV18 CASSQGVDTEAFF
- TRBJ1-6 TRBV7-9 CASSSSFDRVRNSPLHF
- TRBJ1-4 TRBV5-6 CASSLYQGAEKLFF
- TRBJ2-7 TRBV27 CASSLSRGGGYEQYF
- TRBJ1-5 TRBV7-9 CASSSAGGGQPQHF